The T cell receptor (beta chain) described here comes from a study of shared clonotypes between healthy human individuals. Whole-study results and caveats: Sampling involved blood alone; tissue repertoires likely differ.

As regards this clone: Its antigen is not known.

Sorted-subset replicate PCR reactions were performed with around 200 ng DNA, corresponding to about 30,000 T cell genomes. In the source study's methods: Filtering of immunoSEQ junctional sequences could not match full-length read filtering. Profiled with immunoSEQ multiplex PCR; TCRdb holds only in-frame clones, not every one. That table is the source of V, J and clone size, and D and trimming were worked out from the DNA. The sample holds more than 1 million clones; about 80% are singletons and the top ten take 0.52%. The sequencing sample was made of memory CD4+ T cells from PBMCs. As to subset: CD45RA-negative fraction. The receptor comes from a man younger than 35 in good health. Some clones in this sample may be carry-over from other donors' samples.

The DNA of the CDR3 is TGTGCCATCAGTGAGCCCAGGGACAACTACGAGCAGTACTTC. Its translation: CAISEPRDNYEQYF. The rearrangement uses TRBV10-3 and TRBJ2-7, with D perhaps matching TRBD1 (6 bases). The CDR3 totals 14 residues. In germline, CDR1 is ENHRY, CDR2 SYGVKD. Trimming took 2 bases from V and 3 from J, leaving 11 bases between them.